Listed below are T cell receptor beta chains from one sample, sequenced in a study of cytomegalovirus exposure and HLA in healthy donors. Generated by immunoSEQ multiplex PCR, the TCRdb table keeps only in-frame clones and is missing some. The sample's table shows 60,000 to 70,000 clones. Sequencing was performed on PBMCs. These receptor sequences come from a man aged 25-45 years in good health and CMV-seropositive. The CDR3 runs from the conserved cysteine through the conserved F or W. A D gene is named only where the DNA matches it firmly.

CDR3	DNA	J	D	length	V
CASSYSNHPGKREQYF	TGTGCCAGCAGTTACTCGAATCATCCGGGAAAACGCGAGCAGTACTTC	TRBJ2-7	.	16	TRBV6-5
CATSRTVGGGITDTQYF	TGTGCCACCAGCAGAACGGTTGGGGGAGGGATCACAGATACGCAGTATTTT	TRBJ2-3	TRBD2	17	TRBV15
CASSLTELPSHEQYF	TGTGCCAGCAGCTTAACGGAGCTTCCCTCTCACGAGCAGTACTTC	TRBJ2-7	.	15	TRBV7-9
CASSWGTKLGASPPDTQYF	TGTGCCAGCAGCTGGGGCACCAAGCTGGGGGCCTCCCCGCCAGATACGCAGTATTTT	TRBJ2-3	.	19	TRBV7-9
CASTGKSNTEAFF	TGTGCCAGTACGGGAAAGTCGAACACTGAAGCTTTCTTT	TRBJ1-1	.	13	TRBV2
CASSQDPGQGGNEQFF	TGCGCCAGCAGCCAAGATCCGGGACAGGGGGGAAATGAGCAGTTCTTC	TRBJ2-1	TRBD1	16	TRBV4-1
CASSIEGLAGIRKYEQYF	TGTGCCAGTAGTATAGAGGGACTAGCGGGCATCCGGAAATACGAGCAGTACTTC	TRBJ2-7	TRBD2	18	TRBV19
CASSLSGLAPSYNEQFF	TGTGCCAGCAGCCTGTCCGGACTAGCCCCTTCCTACAATGAGCAGTTCTTC	TRBJ2-1	TRBD2	17	TRBV7-2
CASSLEFTGELFF	TGTGCCAGTAGTTTGGAGTTCACCGGGGAGCTGTTTTTT	TRBJ2-2	.	13	TRBV19
CASSLRGSYEQYF	TGCGCCAGCAGCTTAAGGGGCTCCTACGAGCAGTACTTC	TRBJ2-7	.	13	TRBV5-1
CASSVVNGRAGEQFF	TGTGCCAGCAGCGTAGTAAACGGGAGGGCCGGTGAGCAGTTCTTC	TRBJ2-1	TRBD2	15	TRBV9
CANSLRHGGGEKLFF	TGCGCCAACAGCTTGCGACATGGGGGGGGTGAAAAACTGTTTTTT	TRBJ1-4	.	15	TRBV5-1
CAWSRRGILEETQYF	TGTGCCTGGAGCCGACGGGGAATTCTGGAAGAGACCCAGTACTTC	TRBJ2-5	.	15	TRBV30
CASSYAHRDTNQPQHF	TGTGCCAGCAGTTACGCTCACCGGGACACCAATCAGCCCCAGCATTTT	TRBJ1-5	.	16	TRBV6-6
CASSPFSDSGNTIYF	TGTGCCAGTAGTCCCTTTAGCGACTCTGGAAACACCATATATTTT	TRBJ1-3	.	15	TRBV19
CASSLEGQGQQPQHF	TGCGCCAGCAGCTTGGAGGGGCAGGGGCAGCAGCCCCAGCATTTT	TRBJ1-5	.	15	TRBV5-1
CASSQDTSGWETQYF	TGCGCCAGCAGCCAAGATACCAGCGGGTGGGAGACCCAGTACTTC	TRBJ2-5	.	15	TRBV4-1
CASSSLRGGRPYEQYF	TGTGCCAGCAGCTCACTGCGGGGCGGGAGACCCTACGAGCAGTACTTC	TRBJ2-7	TRBD2	16	TRBV5-8
CASSPDSGNTIYF	TGTGCCAGCTCACCAGACTCCGGAAACACCATATATTTT	TRBJ1-3	.	13	TRBV18
CASSQVQLSAYEQYF	TGCGCCAGCAGCCAAGTCCAGCTCAGCGCCTACGAGCAGTACTTC	TRBJ2-7	.	15	TRBV4-1
CASSVSPAGVETQYF	TGTGCCAGCAGCGTCTCACCGGCAGGGGTTGAGACCCAGTACTTC	TRBJ2-5	.	15	TRBV9
CASSQDRAGGRSWNQPQHF	TGCGCCAGCAGCCAAGATAGGGCAGGGGGAAGGTCTTGGAATCAGCCCCAGCATTTT	TRBJ1-5	TRBD1	19	TRBV4-1
CASSLGQGNTGELFF	TGTGCCAGCAGCTTAGGACAGGGGAACACCGGGGAGCTGTTTTTT	TRBJ2-2	TRBD1	15	TRBV7-9
CATSRVRGSDGYTF	TGTGCCACCAGCAGAGTCCGGGGTTCGGATGGCTACACCTTC	TRBJ1-2	.	14	TRBV15
CASSSYRDTSYEQYF	TGTGCCAGCAGCTCCTACCGGGACACGTCCTACGAGCAGTACTTC	TRBJ2-7	.	15	TRBV5-4
CASSERVTDDNEQFF	TGTGCCAGCAGTGAGCGGGTGACTGACGACAATGAGCAGTTCTTC	TRBJ2-1	.	15	TRBV6-1
CAIRREETQYF	TGTGCCATCCGGAGGGAAGAGACCCAGTACTTC	TRBJ2-5	.	11	TRBV10-3
CASSQDSAQGWLAGEQYF	TGCGCCAGCAGCCAAGATTCGGCCCAGGGTTGGCTGGCGGGGGAGCAGTACTTC	TRBJ2-7	.	18	TRBV4-1
CAISESGLAGGPSSSYEQYF	TGTGCCATCAGTGAGTCAGGACTAGCGGGAGGGCCGTCTTCTTCCTACGAGCAGTACTTC	TRBJ2-7	TRBD2	20	TRBV10-3
CAIRANQETQYF	TGTGCCATCAGGGCCAACCAAGAGACCCAGTACTTC	TRBJ2-5	.	12	TRBV10-3
CASSFEENWTSDYGYTF	TGCGCCAGCAGCTTCGAAGAAAACTGGACTTCTGACTATGGCTACACCTTC	TRBJ1-2	.	17	TRBV5-1
CASSRAGMNTEAFF	TGTGCCAGTAGTAGGGCGGGCATGAACACTGAAGCTTTCTTT	TRBJ1-1	.	14	TRBV19
CASSQVPGQDRSTNEKLFF	TGTGCCAGCAGCCAAGTCCCCGGACAGGACCGATCAACTAATGAAAAACTGTTTTTT	TRBJ1-4	TRBD1	19	TRBV4-2
CASRHRPLLVFEQYF	TGTGCCAGCAGGCATAGGCCACTACTAGTCTTCGAGCAGTACTTC	TRBJ2-7	.	15	TRBV2
CASSLLYNEQFF	TGTGCCAGCAGCTTATTATACAATGAGCAGTTCTTC	TRBJ2-1	.	12	TRBV11-3
CASSDNVGVETQYF	TGTGCCAGCAGTGATAACGTGGGAGTGGAGACCCAGTACTTC	TRBJ2-5	.	14	TRBV25-1
CASSLASGGLYEQYF	TGTGCCAGCAGCTTGGCTAGCGGGGGGCTCTACGAGCAGTACTTC	TRBJ2-7	TRBD2	15	TRBV5-6
CASSLRVRDTEDFF	TGTGCCAGCAGCTTAAGAGTAAGGGACACTGAAGATTTCTTT	TRBJ1-1	.	14	TRBV7-9
CASSESLGGLYGYTF	TGTGCCAGCAGTGAATCCTTGGGGGGTCTCTATGGCTACACCTTC	TRBJ1-2	.	15	TRBV6-1